This T cell receptor beta chain appears in the sequencing data of a study of blood T cell repertoires in COVID-19. The CDR3 covers 14 residues. Germline CDR1 is MDHEN and CDR2 is SYDVKM. With V trimmed by 6 bases and J by 5 bases, 9 bases remained unmatched. Measured with immunoSEQ multiplex PCR; TCRdb has only the in-frame clones, and not every one. The data show 90,000 or so clones, with roughly 86% seen just once and 20% to 30% held by the top ten. The TCR was taken from a human donor in a cohort sampled during active COVID-19. The chain uses TRBV28 and TRBJ2-7; 8 bases line up with TRBD1. The sequencing sample was made of peripheral blood. The CDR3 protein is CASSPPGGGNEQYF. The CDR3, as DNA: TGTGCCAGCAGCCCTCCAGGGGGCGGGAACGAGCAGTACTTC.